A single T cell receptor beta chain is shown here with its context. The sample holds one count of this clonotype. Which antigen it targets is not known. The record has no base qualities; no much larger clone is one base away. A single read constitutes weak evidence. The run used an Illumina NovaSeq 6000. Using 5'RACE with constant-segment primers, TCRalpha and TCRbeta cDNA libraries were constructed, with sample barcodes and unique molecular identifiers added in the process. RNA was extracted from every sample with Trizol reagent. The libraries were amplified in two PCR steps, and the second step added a second sample barcode and Illumina TruSeq adapters. Libraries were sequenced on an Illumina NovaSeq with 2 x 150 bp paired-end reads. Processing in the source paper ran as follows. Demultiplexing of reads and collapsing into UMI-guided consensus sequences were performed with migec v1.2.7. Using mixcr v2.1.11, UMI consensuses were aligned to TRA and TRB V and J templates and then assembled into clonotypes. A clonotype was counted as expanded or contracted only when both edgeR and NoisET called the clonotype significant, with the noise models trained on biological replicates. edgeR calls used a false discovery rate-adjusted p below 0.01 and a log2 fold-change threshold of 1. As an exploratory analysis of dynamics, max-normalized trajectories of the 1000 most abundant clonotypes were examined with PCA combined with hierarchical clustering. The CD4 or CD8 phenotype of responding clones was assigned using the separately sequenced CD4+ and CD8+ repertoires. The public reads were run again by TCRdb, first through fastp at Q25 and then through MiXCR, and only productive beta chains were kept. Rows merge per CDR3 protein into single entries with the most common DNA and genes. These V and J calls are TCRdb output, not the study's own analysis. In this sample the table shows approximately 290,000 distinct CDR3 sequences, approximately 15% of which occur a single time. In total, the top ten clones hold 22% of the sample.

Ficoll-Paque density gradient centrifugation was used to isolate PBMCs. The source of the sample is a study of T-cell memory formation after mild COVID-19 (dated by TCRdb to the early 2020s). Turning to the overall study: TCR sequence clusters from the two donors were largely donor specific. In a couple of donors, T-cell clones that expanded and contracted after mild COVID-19 were tracked by sequencing TCRalpha and TCRbeta repertoires over time. Two young, previously healthy adult volunteers, one female and one male, were included in the cohort. General findings and caveats noted by the study authors: The second-wave clones that peaked on day 37 were not confirmed to be SARS-CoV-2 specific. Clones contracting from day 15 to 85 had balanced CD4/CD8 phenotypes, while a second wave expanding from day 15 to 37 was biased towards CD4+. The detection of some responding clones in pre-infection memory suggests that pre-existing cross-reactive memory T cells joined the SARS-CoV-2 response. Contracting CD4+ clones appeared mostly in the CM and EM memory subsets, whereas CD8+ clones were enriched in EMRA. The study covered only a couple of mild cases, and larger cohorts including severe cases with pre-infection samples were considered necessary.

The germline ends are 10 bases apart after V is trimmed by 6 bases and J by 7 bases. The CDR3 holds 13 amino acids from the cysteine to the phenylalanine. The sequence is cut down to CDR3 DNA, 39 bases in frame from base 1. Sequences MNHNS (CDR1) and SASEGT (CDR2) are obtained from the germline V gene. This TCR came from a young man who had mild COVID-19 (a few samples of this study predate the infection). The sample titles of this study are shuffled in the database, so cell type and time point are left out; the donor was told from shared clones. This receptor chain uses TRBV6-1 and TRBJ1-6; the D gene identity is not certain. Sequences were obtained from PBMCs or a T cell subset sorted from them (not recorded which). The CDR3 corresponds to CASSPGRNSPLHF. In nucleotide form, the sequence is TGTGCCAGCAGCCCGGGTCGGAATTCACCCCTCCACTTT.